The sequence of this T cell receptor beta chain was determined in a study of a mutant IDH1 vaccine in newly diagnosed glioma. Study-level information: The patients were given eight vaccinations, one each in weeks 1, 3, 5, 7, 11, 15, 19 and 23. Vaccines began 4-6 weeks after radiotherapy alone, or with temozolomide cycles. Earlier treatment was radiotherapy, temozolomide, or both, with most getting both.

Concerning this clone: Its target is unknown.

Clones were read by immunoSEQ multiplex PCR, and TCRdb kept only the in-frame ones, dropping some. The repertoire holds over 95,000 clones, with about 90% as singletons. Noted time point: week 11, during vaccination. Vaccine doses each comprised 300 ug of mutant IDH1 20-mer peptide, with topical imiquimod. The TCR comes from a woman in her fifties or sixties with glioma. This sample comprised PBMCs, obtained from a glioma patient whose treatment included an IDH1 peptide vaccine.

CDR3 protein: CASSPGTSGPSYEQYF. In nucleotides, the CDR3 is TGTGCCAGCAGTCCCGGGACTAGCGGCCCCTCCTACGAGCAGTACTTC. The V gene is TRBV27, the J gene TRBJ2-5; 11 positions agree with TRBD2. The last part of the DNA fits TRBJ2-7 better; the J call may be wrong. This CDR3 region has 16 residues. CDR1 is MNHEY and CDR2 is SMNVEV in the germline V gene (reference sequence).